Each of the 3 T cell receptor beta chains below was sequenced from the same sample in a study of blood T cell repertoires in COVID-19. The assay was immunoSEQ multiplex PCR, and TCRdb's table has in-frame clones only and misses some. The data show approximately 140,000 clones, over 70% seen once. The sample consisted of PBMCs or T cells enriched from blood (not recorded which). These receptors originate from a man between 50 and 59 years old in a cohort exposed to, infected with or recovered from COVID-19 (not recorded which).

This sequence joins TRBV6-5 and TRBJ2-7; perhaps TRBD2 as D (5 bases). Germline V gives CDR1 MNHEY, CDR2 SVGAGI. The CDR3 totals 14 residues. Trimming removed 3 bases from V and 3 bases from J, with 12 bases in between. CDR3 DNA sequence: TGTGCCAGCAGTTATTCGAGGGTAGACTACGAGCAGTACTTC. Protein: CASSYSRVDYEQYF.

V usage is TRBV29-1 and J usage is TRBJ2-3; weak D call: TRBD2 (7 bases). V lost 1 base and J 5 bases, leaving 10 bases between the germline ends. Per the germline V gene, CDR1 is SQVTM and CDR2 is ANQGSEA. CDR3 length equals 13 residues. The CDR3 nucleotides are TGCAGCGTTGAAGTGGGGGGGCAAGATACGCAGTATTTT. Amino acids: CSVEVGGQDTQYF.

This rearrangement joins TRBV24-1 to TRBJ2-3; 14 bases are shared with TRBD2. Germline V gives CDR1 KGHDR, CDR2 SFDVKD. Trimming removed 5 bases from V and 2 bases from J; junction bases left unmatched: 11. There are 19 residues in the CDR3. The chain's CDR3 is CATSVPRTSGGPNTDTQYF. The CDR3 DNA reads TGTGCCACCAGTGTTCCGAGGACTAGCGGGGGGCCCAACACAGATACGCAGTATTTT.